These T cell receptor beta chains were read from a single sample in a study of blood T cells in healthy people across ages. A single record per CDR3 protein comes from TCRdb applying MiXCR to the 5' RACE reads. This table has 800,000 to 900,000 distinct CDR3 sequences, around two thirds appearing once. The specimen was blood. The receptor source for this set is a man younger than 40 in good health. CDR3s include the opening cysteine and the closing phenylalanine or tryptophan.

V,CDR3
TRBV13,CASSSGGGPSTDTQYF
TRBV4-3,CASSQEAQGSSPQHF
TRBV4-2,CASSSGANNEQFF
TRBV28,CASSFGGRDLTDTQYF
TRBV5-6,CASSLGTLSGNTIYF
TRBV4-1,CASSHLTEAFYEQYF
TRBV9,CASSARPGTGIGAYEQYF
TRBV5-1,CASSLESGGAGISYEQFF
TRBV10-3,CAISSTGAFMEAFF
TRBV7-2,CASSQDRGAEKLFF
TRBV7-9,CASSWTSGGTGANVLTF
TRBV9,CASSATGRKTLYF
TRBV27,CASRRTGGNYEQYF
TRBV5-6,CASSVTVTDTQYF
TRBV30,CASLDGTNEKLFF
TRBV9,CASSSSGGWVETQYF
TRBV7-2,CASSLMAGAQGTDTQYF
TRBV20-1,CSAREAGVRLLYEQYF
TRBV6-1,CASSEGRILNQPQHF
TRBV5-1,CASSRTVGVNEQFF
TRBV5-6,CASSLFRSGAGNQPQHF
TRBV29-1,CSVIQGDSNYGYTF
TRBV7-2,CASKVWDANYNEQFF
TRBV27,CASSLEPRQSYEQYF
TRBV29-1,CSGKRQGVDYGYTF
TRBV3-1,CASSQDRVDTEAFF
TRBV20-1,CSASQEQLSYEQYF
TRBV10-3,CAIRGGQRNTEAFF
TRBV14,CASSLVMGSYGQYF
TRBV7-2,CASSLVLETDTQYF